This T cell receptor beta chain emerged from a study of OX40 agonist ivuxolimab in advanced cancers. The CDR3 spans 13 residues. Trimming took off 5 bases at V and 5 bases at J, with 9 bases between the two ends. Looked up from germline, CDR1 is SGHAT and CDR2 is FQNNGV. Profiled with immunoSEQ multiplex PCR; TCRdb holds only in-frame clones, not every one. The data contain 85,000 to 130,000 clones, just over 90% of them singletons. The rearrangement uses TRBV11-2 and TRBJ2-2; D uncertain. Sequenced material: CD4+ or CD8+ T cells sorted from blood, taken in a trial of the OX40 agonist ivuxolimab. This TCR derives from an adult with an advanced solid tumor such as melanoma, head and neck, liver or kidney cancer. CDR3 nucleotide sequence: TGTGCCAGCAGCGTCCGGGTTACCGGGGAGCTGTTTTTT. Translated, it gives CASSVRVTGELFF.